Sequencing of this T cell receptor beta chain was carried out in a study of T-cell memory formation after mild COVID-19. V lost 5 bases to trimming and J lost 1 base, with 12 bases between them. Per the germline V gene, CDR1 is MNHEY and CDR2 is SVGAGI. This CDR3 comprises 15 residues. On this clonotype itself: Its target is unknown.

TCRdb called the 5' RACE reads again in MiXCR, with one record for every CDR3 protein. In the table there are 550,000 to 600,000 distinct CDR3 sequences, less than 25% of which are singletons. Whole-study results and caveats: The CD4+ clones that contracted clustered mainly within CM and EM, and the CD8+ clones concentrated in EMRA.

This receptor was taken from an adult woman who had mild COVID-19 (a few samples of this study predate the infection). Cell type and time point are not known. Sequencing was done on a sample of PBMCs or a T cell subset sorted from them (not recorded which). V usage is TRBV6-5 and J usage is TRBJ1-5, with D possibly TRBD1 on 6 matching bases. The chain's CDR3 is CASSHLGGSNQPQHF. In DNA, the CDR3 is TGTGCCAGCAGTCATTTAGGGGGGAGCAATCAGCCCCAGCATTTT.